A selection of T cell receptor beta chains follows, all from one sample in a study of metastatic and nonmetastatic thyroid tumors. TCRdb reanalyzed the PCR reads via MiXCR. Of 13,000 to 15,000 clones listed, 29% were seen once; the top ten hold 45% to 50%. The sample consisted of tumor tissue. The source is a male donor with papillary thyroid cancer or a benign thyroid nodule (not recorded which). Some clones in this sample may be carry-over from other donors' samples. Both conserved end residues are part of each CDR3. The D gene is left open where the match is weak. Where a row states a size, it is once, few, many or the class of an expanded clone; other rows omit it.

j_call clone_size v_call cdr3_length d_call cdr3_aa cdr3_nt
TRBJ1-5 many TRBV29-1 13 TRBD1 CSVGQGLDQPQHF TGCAGCGTTGGACAGGGGCTAGATCAGCCCCAGCATTTT
TRBJ2-7 few TRBV27 14 NA CASSLSLDSYEQYF TGTGCCAGCAGTTTATCCCTGGACAGCTACGAGCAGTACTTC
TRBJ1-3 many TRBV5-4 16 TRBD1 CASSPYRGLSGNTIYF TGTGCCAGCAGCCCGTACAGGGGACTCTCTGGAAACACCATATATTTT
TRBJ2-3 NA TRBV30 15 TRBD2 CAWSGGGRMYDTQYF TGTGCCTGGAGCGGCGGGGGGCGCATGTATGATACGCAGTATTTT
TRBJ1-2 many TRBV30 14 NA CAWSPTGNNYGYTF TGTGCCTGGAGTCCAACAGGCAACAACTATGGCTACACCTTC
TRBJ2-3 many TRBV15 14 TRBD2 CATSRDLAGDTQYF TGTGCCACCAGCAGAGACTTAGCGGGAGATACGCAGTATTTT
TRBJ1-2 NA TRBV20-1 12 TRBD1 CSAGFRGLGYTF TGCAGTGCGGGGTTTAGGGGGCTTGGCTACACCTTC
TRBJ2-2 NA TRBV3-1 18 TRBD1 CASSLRILRQGHNWELFF TGTGCCAGCAGTCTGCGTATTCTAAGACAGGGGCACAACTGGGAGCTGTTTTTT
TRBJ1-1 NA TRBV5-1 15 NA CASSLQGLGRPEAFF TGCGCCAGCAGCTTGCAGGGCCTGGGGAGGCCTGAAGCTTTCTTT
TRBJ2-6 NA TRBV6-2/TRBV6-3 15 NA CASTKDLSGANVLTF TGTGCCAGCACCAAGGACCTCTCTGGGGCCAACGTCCTGACTTTC
TRBJ1-6 many TRBV20-1 14 NA CSAEGVDLGAPLHF TGCAGTGCTGAGGGGGTGGACCTCGGGGCACCCCTCCACTTT
TRBJ1-1 NA TRBV12-3/TRBV12-4 14 NA CASSFHRRRGEAFF TGTGCCAGCAGTTTCCACAGGAGACGAGGTGAAGCTTTCTTT
TRBJ1-5 NA TRBV6-1 16 TRBD1 CASSESGTGENQPQHF TGTGCCAGCAGTGAGTCCGGGACAGGGGAAAATCAGCCCCAGCATTTT
TRBJ1-6 NA TRBV27 16 NA CASSLGGRGTSSPLHF TGTGCCAGCAGTTTGGGGGGACGGGGGACCAGTTCACCCCTCCACTTT
TRBJ1-2 many TRBV10-3 15 TRBD1 CAISEWTGGLYGYTF TGTGCCATCAGTGAGTGGACAGGGGGCCTCTATGGCTACACCTTC